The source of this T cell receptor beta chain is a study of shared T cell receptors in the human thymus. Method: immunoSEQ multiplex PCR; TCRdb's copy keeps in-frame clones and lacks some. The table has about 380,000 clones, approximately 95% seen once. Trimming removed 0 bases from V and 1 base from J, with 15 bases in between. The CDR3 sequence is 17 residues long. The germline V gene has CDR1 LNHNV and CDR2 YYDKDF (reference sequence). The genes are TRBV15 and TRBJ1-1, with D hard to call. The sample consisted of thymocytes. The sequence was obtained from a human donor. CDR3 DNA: TGTGCCACCAGCAGAGATTCGTTGGGAGCTAGGAACACTGAAGCTTTCTTT. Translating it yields CATSRDSLGARNTEAFF.